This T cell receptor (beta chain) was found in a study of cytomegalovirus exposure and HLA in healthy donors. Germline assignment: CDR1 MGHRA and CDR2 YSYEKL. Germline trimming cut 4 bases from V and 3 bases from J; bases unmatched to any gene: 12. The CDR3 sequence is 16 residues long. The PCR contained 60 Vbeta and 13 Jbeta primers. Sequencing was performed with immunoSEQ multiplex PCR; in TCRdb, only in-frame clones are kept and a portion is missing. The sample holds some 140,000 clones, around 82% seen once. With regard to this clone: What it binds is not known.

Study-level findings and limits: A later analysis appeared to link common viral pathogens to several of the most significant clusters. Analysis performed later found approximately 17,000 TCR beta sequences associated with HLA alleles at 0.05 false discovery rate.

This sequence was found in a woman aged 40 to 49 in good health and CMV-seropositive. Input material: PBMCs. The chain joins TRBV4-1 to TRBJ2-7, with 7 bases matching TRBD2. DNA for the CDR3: TGCGCCAGCAGCCCCGTGAGACCCGGGGGGTACTACGAGCAGTACTTC. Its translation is CASSPVRPGGYYEQYF.